These 30 T cell receptor beta chains were all obtained from the same sample, sequenced in a study of Ad26.COV2.S vaccination and SARS-CoV-2 variants. Treatment reported: around 19 received Ad26.COV2.S at low or high dose, single or two shots; about 5 received placebo; per-sample allocation not given. Samples came from day 63 after the first vaccine or placebo injection. TCRdb keeps only in-frame clones here, not all; method: immunoSEQ multiplex PCR. The table lists under 500,000 clones, around 92% of them singletons. This sample comprised peripheral blood, obtained in a trial of Ad26.COV2.S vaccine versus placebo. The origin of the receptors is a person aged 18 to 65 who received the Ad26.COV2.S COVID-19 vaccine or a placebo.

This CDR3 reads CASSYSIWRNEKLFF. CDR3 nucleotide sequence: TGTGCCAGCAGTTACTCGATTTGGAGGAATGAAAAACTGTTTTTT. This rearrangement joins TRBV6-5 to TRBJ1-4; D unresolved. Trimming shortened V by 0 bases and J by 5 bases, and 10 bases separated the two germline ends. The CDR3 spans 15 residues. CDR1 and CDR2 from the germline V gene are MNHEY and SVGAGI.

The chain recombines TRBV19 with TRBJ1-5; D gene unclear. Trimming shortened V by 4 bases and J by 6 bases, and 16 bases separated the two germline ends. Germline assignment: CDR1 LNHDA and CDR2 SQIVND (reference sequence). The CDR3 contains 15 residues. The CDR3 spells CASSTRSALSQPQHF. CDR3 in DNA: TGTGCCAGTAGTACCCGGTCCGCCTTGAGTCAGCCCCAGCATTTT. The full variable domain, rest sourced from reference TRBV19 and TRBJ1-5, is DGGITQSPKYLFRKEGQNVTLSCEQNLNHDAMYWYRQDPGQGLRLIYYSQIVNDFQKGDIAEGYSVSREKKESFPLTVTSAQKNPTAFYLCASSTRSALSQPQHFGDGTRLSIL.

V usage is TRBV11-2 and J usage is TRBJ2-3, with D maybe TRBD2 (6 bases). V was cut by 9 bases and J by 3 bases, with 22 bases left in between. Germline assignment: CDR1 SGHAT and CDR2 FQNNGV. This CDR3 is built from 16 residues. The CDR3 here is CASSIIASDGTDTQYF. DNA of the CDR3: TGTGCCAGTTCCATAATAGCTAGCGATGGTACAGATACGCAGTATTTT.

This chain uses TRBV21-1 with TRBJ1-2. TRBV21-1 is listed as a pseudogene. The CDR3 has 11 residues. CDR3 sequence reads: CASSKVHGYTF. The DNA of the CDR3 is TGTGCCAGCAGCAAAGTGCATGGCTACACCTTC.

The chain carries TRBV2 and TRBJ1-1, with D unclear. Looked up from germline, CDR1 is SNHLY and CDR2 is FYNNEI. This CDR3 spans 14 amino acids. Trimming left V 7 bases short and J 2 bases short, with 14 bases between. The CDR3 DNA sequence: TGTGCCAGCATTCAGCGGCAGCTAAACACTGAAGCTTTCTTT. Translated, it gives CASIQRQLNTEAFF.

This clone occurred once. The chain is built from TRBV4-1 and TRBJ1-1; the match to TRBD1 covers 9 bases. The CDR3 loop spans 15 amino acids. The trim removed 3 bases at V and 13 bases at J, leaving 15 bases unmatched. Germline V gene lookup returns CDR1 MGHRA and CDR2 YSYEKL. This chain's CDR3 is CASSHPTGGLVWGFF. CDR3 DNA sequence: TGCGCCAGCAGCCACCCGACAGGGGGTCTGGTTTGGGGTTTCTTT.

The V gene is TRBV15, the J gene TRBJ2-1, with 10 nucleotides matching TRBD1. The CDR3 runs 18 residues. The V and J ends lost 3 bases and 7 bases, in that order; junction bases with no gene match: 15. Germline CDR1 and CDR2: LNHNV and YYDKDF (reference sequence). CDR3 DNA sequence: TGTGCCACCAGCAGGGACTCCGTGACAGGGGGCGCCGGGAATGAGCAGTTCTTC. Its protein product is CATSRDSVTGGAGNEQFF.

This clone was picked up a small number of times. One junction end does not reproduce the germline sequence, and a read error may be involved. V and J are TRBV10-3 and TRBJ2-7; D might be TRBD2 (5 bases). The CDR3 extends over 14 amino acids. Per the germline V gene, CDR1 is ENHRY and CDR2 is SYGVKD. The CDR3 DNA is TGTGCCATCAGGGAGTACATCGGGACCTACGAGCAGTACTTC. Its protein is CAIREYIGTYEQYF.

A single count supports this clone. One junction end does not reproduce the germline sequence, and a read error may be involved. The chain carries TRBV18 and TRBJ2-5, with 7 bases identical to TRBD1. CDR1 is KGHSH, CDR2 LQKENI, per germline. This CDR3 spans 13 amino acids. The CDR3 DNA reads TGTGCCAGCTCACCCCAGGGACAGCACTCCCTGGACTTC. Protein sequence: CASSPQGQHSLDF. The full variable domain, in which reference TRBV18 and TRBJ2-5 provide the parts outside the CDR3, is NAGVMQNPRHLVRRRGQEARLRCSPMKGHSHVYWYRQLPEEGLKFMVYLQKENIIDESGMPKERFSAEFPKEGPSILRIQQVVRGDSAAYFCASSPQGQHSLDFGPGTRLLVL.

This chain joins TRBV5-4 and TRBJ2-1; D remains ambiguous. V was clipped by 5 bases and J by 1 base, with 10 bases between them. Germline CDR1 reads SGHNT; CDR2 reads YYREEE (reference sequence). The CDR3 is 14 amino acids. In DNA, the CDR3 is TGTGCCAGCAGTCTAATGGGTTCCTACAATGAGCAGTTCTTC. As protein: CASSLMGSYNEQFF.

The chain links TRBV5-1 to TRBJ1-1; tentatively, D is TRBD1 (5 bases). Germline V gene sequence: CDR1 SGHRS, CDR2 YFSETQ. The germline V and J ends were trimmed by 0 bases and 0 bases, with 12 bases remaining between them. The CDR3 sequence is 16 residues long. CDR3 DNA sequence: TGCGCCAGCAGCTTGGGGTCCACAGGTATGAACACTGAAGCTTTCTTT. This translates into CASSLGSTGMNTEAFF. The complete variable domain, with remaining parts taken from reference TRBV5-1 and TRBJ1-1, reads KAGVTQTPRYLIKTRGQQVTLSCSPISGHRSVSWYQQTPGQGLQFLFEYFSETQRNKGNFPGRFSGRQFSNSRSEMNVSTLELGDSALYLCASSLGSTGMNTEAFFGQGTRLTVV.

The rearrangement joins TRBV7-2 to TRBJ1-3; the D is unclear. The V and J ends lost 0 bases and 0 bases respectively, with 12 bases between them. The CDR3 is made up of 17 amino acids. Germline lookup yields CDR1 SGHTA and CDR2 FQGNSA. Here the CDR3 reads CASSLAASGGSGNTIYF. CDR3 nucleotide sequence: TGTGCCAGCAGCTTAGCGGCGTCCGGAGGCTCTGGAAACACCATATATTTT.

The V and J genes are TRBV9 and TRBJ2-1; 9 bases are a match to TRBD1. There are 14 residues in the CDR3. Germline V gene sequence: CDR1 SGDLS, CDR2 YYNGEE. Trimming removed 3 bases from V and 9 bases from J; junction bases left unmatched: 7. The CDR3 reads CASSETGQGTEQFF. DNA of the CDR3: TGTGCCAGCAGCGAGACCGGACAGGGGACTGAGCAGTTCTTC.

The rearrangement joins TRBV6-2 or TRBV6-3 to TRBJ2-3, with 8 bases matching TRBD2. V lost 4 bases and J lost 0; bases outside the gene matches: 9. Germline lookup yields CDR1 MNHEY and CDR2 SVGEGT. CDR3 length: 17 residues. The CDR3 coding sequence is TGTGCCAGCAGTTTCCATACGGGGGGGCCGAGCACAGATACGCAGTATTTT. Encoded protein: CASSFHTGGPSTDTQYF.

The chain combines TRBV2 with TRBJ2-7; 8 bases line up with TRBD1. V lost 9 bases, J lost 4 bases, and 8 bases stayed unmatched. CDR3 length: 13 residues. The germline V gene has CDR1 SNHLY and CDR2 FYNNEI. The CDR3 protein is CASNGQGIYEQYF. DNA for the CDR3: TGTGCCAGTAATGGACAGGGTATTTACGAGCAGTACTTC. The whole variable domain, filled in from reference TRBV2 and TRBJ2-7, reads EPEVTQTPSHQVTQMGQEVILRCVPISNHLYFYWYRQILGQKVEFLVSFYNNEISEKSEIFDDQFSVERPDGSNFTLKIRSTKLEDSAMYFCASNGQGIYEQYFGPGTRLTVT.

The chain employs TRBV3-1 (or the pseudogene TRBV3-2) and TRBJ2-2; D call uncertain. Trimming removed 3 bases at V and 3 bases at J, with 8 bases between. Germline CDR1 reads LGHDT; CDR2 reads YNNKEL (reference sequence). This CDR3 comprises 14 residues. The CDR3 DNA is TGTGCCAGCAGCCACATCCCGGACACCGGGGAGCTGTTTTTT. It encodes CASSHIPDTGELFF.

A word on this clone: The identical CDR3 is also encoded by other nucleotide sequences in the sample. The chain is built from TRBV7-9 and TRBJ2-7; D is perhaps TRBD2 (5 bases). The CDR3 is 12 amino acids. Germline loops: CDR1 SEHNR, CDR2 FQNEAQ (reference sequence). V lost 5 bases, J lost 3 bases, and 8 bases lay in between. The CDR3 loop reads CASSLGSYEQYF. CDR3 bases: TGTGCCAGCAGCCTAGGGAGCTACGAGCAGTACTTC.

In its sample, this clone was seen once. The rearrangement joins TRBV5-1 to TRBJ2-3, with TRBD1 matching over 9 bases. Germline V gene data show CDR1 as SGHRS and CDR2 as YFSETQ. The V and J ends lost 6 bases and 2 bases, in that order; junction bases with no gene match: 4. The CDR3 has 14 residues. In DNA, the CDR3 is TGCGCCAGCAACCGGGACAGGGACACAGATACGCAGTATTTT. It is translated as CASNRDRDTDTQYF.

The genes are TRBV24-1 and TRBJ1-1; D call uncertain. Trimming stripped 3 bases from V and 1 base from J, with 8 bases between. Germline V gene lookup returns CDR1 KGHDR and CDR2 SFDVKD. The CDR3 has 14 amino acids. CDR3 nucleotide sequence: TGTGCCACCAGTGATAGACGAGGGAACACTGAAGCTTTCTTT. Translated: CATSDRRGNTEAFF.

The chain uses TRBV7-6 and TRBJ2-1; possible D gene TRBD1, 5 bases. Trimming cost V 1 base and J 10 bases, with 11 bases left between them. This CDR3 contains 13 residues. Germline CDR1 SGHVS, CDR2 FNYEAQ. This CDR3 reads CASSLGRRAEQFF. CDR3 in DNA: TGTGCCAGCAGCTTAGGTCGCAGGGCAGAGCAGTTCTTC.

This rearrangement joins TRBV18 to TRBJ2-3, with 9 bases fitting TRBD1. The CDR3 is 14 amino acids. CDR1 is KGHSH and CDR2 is LQKENI in the germline V gene. V shed 4 bases and J 3 bases; nucleotides not matched to a gene: 2. For the CDR3, the DNA is TGTGCCAGCTCACGGGACAGGGAGACAGATACGCAGTATTTT. This translates into CASSRDRETDTQYF. Using reference TRBV18 and TRBJ2-3 for the parts outside the CDR3, the full variable domain is NAGVMQNPRHLVRRRGQEARLRCSPMKGHSHVYWYRQLPEEGLKFMVYLQKENIIDESGMPKERFSAEFPKEGPSILRIQQVVRGDSAAYFCASSRDRETDTQYFGPGTRLTVL.

This chain uses TRBV5-6 with TRBJ1-1; the D is unclear. Germline lookup yields CDR1 SGHDT and CDR2 YYEEEE. The CDR3 contains 14 residues. V lost 0 bases and J lost 3, with 9 bases in between. In DNA, the CDR3 is TGTGCCAGCAGCTTGGTTGTTGGTTACACTGAAGCTTTCTTT. This codes for CASSLVVGYTEAFF.

DNA for the CDR3: TGTGCCAGCAGTCCCCAGGAGGGCGAGCAGTACTTC. Protein product: CASSPQEGEQYF. The chain recombines TRBV6-5 with TRBJ2-7; the D gene is possibly TRBD2 (6 bases). Germline V gene data show CDR1 as MNHEY and CDR2 as SVGAGI. Between the trimmed V and J ends, which lost 5 bases and 6 bases, there was a span of 11 bases. The CDR3 runs 12 residues.

This chain joins TRBV27 and TRBJ1-2; D unclear. Germline-derived CDR1 and CDR2 are MNHEY and SMNVEV (reference sequence). V was clipped by 5 bases and J by 4 bases, with 8 bases between them. CDR3 length: 12 residues. The CDR3 sequence is CASSMAGYGYTF. The CDR3 DNA sequence: TGTGCCAGCAGTATGGCGGGCTATGGCTACACCTTC.

With regard to this clone: The same CDR3 also results from other DNA sequences found in this sample. This chain connects TRBV7-9 to TRBJ1-5, with D maybe TRBD1 (5 bases). The CDR3 is 14 residues long. Between the trimmed V and J ends, which lost 3 bases and 0 bases, there was a span of 6 bases. Germline CDR1 and CDR2: SEHNR and FQNEAQ (reference sequence). CDR3 region: CASSLDNSNQPQHF. The DNA for the CDR3 is TGTGCCAGCAGCTTGGACAATAGCAATCAGCCCCAGCATTTT.

The J gene is TRBJ1-2, the V gene TRBV29-1; 7 positions match TRBD1. V trimming: 7 bases; J trimming: 3 bases; junction bases outside the gene matches: 5. The CDR3 loop spans 12 amino acids. Germline CDR1 SQVTM, CDR2 ANQGSEA. In DNA form, the CDR3 reads TGCAGCGATGCACAGGGGTACTATGGCTACACCTTC. This translates into CSDAQGYYGYTF.

This chain joins TRBV10-1 and TRBJ2-5; the D is unclear. There are 11 residues in the CDR3. Looked up from germline, CDR1 is WNHNN and CDR2 is SYGVQD (reference sequence). Trimming cost V 2 bases and J 5 bases, with 3 bases left between them. The CDR3 coding sequence is TGCGCCAGCAGTGAGGGGGAGACCCAGTACTTC. It is translated as CASSEGETQYF.

The genes are TRBV6-2 or TRBV6-3 and TRBJ2-7, with a possible D match to TRBD1 (5 bases). The V end was cut by 0 bases, the J end by 3 bases, with 15 bases between. The V gene's germline CDR1 is MNHEY and CDR2 SVGEGT. There are 16 residues in the CDR3. This CDR3 reads CASSYSMDDSFYEQYF. The CDR3 DNA follows: TGTGCCAGCAGTTACTCGATGGATGACAGCTTCTACGAGCAGTACTTC.

The genes are TRBV4-1 and TRBJ2-3, with a weak D call TRBD1 (5 bases). In germline, CDR1 is MGHRA, CDR2 YSYEKL. The length of the CDR3 is 17 residues. V lost 1 base and J 5 bases, leaving 19 bases between the germline ends. Here the CDR3 DNA reads TGCGCCAGCAGCCAAGTCCCCCATTGGGGCACGGGAGATACGCAGTATTTT. Its translation is CASSQVPHWGTGDTQYF.

The chain recombines TRBV4-3 with TRBJ2-1; 7 positions match TRBD1. The CDR3 is 16 residues long. Germline V gene lookup returns CDR1 LGHNA and CDR2 YSLEER. V lost 2 bases, J lost 3 bases, and 7 bases stayed unmatched. As DNA, the CDR3 is TGCGCCAGCAGCCAAAACCCCACAGGGGACTACAATGAGCAGTTCTTC. Its protein is CASSQNPTGDYNEQFF.